This TCR beta chain was profiled in a study of PD-L1 blockade in urothelial cancer. Study-wide background: Male sex and bladder-origin urothelial cancer were recorded for about 90% of the roughly 30 patients. The researchers analyzed blood 3 weeks (second dose) and 6 weeks after treatment start.

This CDR3 has 16 amino acids. The ends were cut back, 3 bases at V and 0 bases at J, with 13 bases in the middle. CDR1 and CDR2 (germline): SEHNR, FQNEAQ (reference sequence). Assay: immunoSEQ multiplex PCR; the TCRdb copy retains only in-frame clones and omits some. Among more than 40,000 clones listed, around nine tenths were seen once. This specimen was PBMCs, taken around atezolizumab (anti-PD-L1) treatment. The V call is TRBV7-9, the J call TRBJ2-3, with D perhaps TRBD1 (6 bases). This receptor was identified in a woman aged 55-69 years with urothelial cancer. As DNA, the CDR3 is TGTGCCAGCAGCTTCCGGACAGTCTTTAGCACAGATACGCAGTATTTT. Its protein is CASSFRTVFSTDTQYF.